This T cell receptor (beta chain) was documented in a study of shared clonotypes between healthy human individuals. Germline V gives CDR1 MNHEY, CDR2 SVGAGI. This CDR3 is built from 13 residues. V was cut by 2 bases and J by 3 bases, with 6 bases left in between. Repertoires were generated with immunoSEQ multiplex PCR, while TCRdb's copy carries only in-frame clones and drops some. The sample lists approximately 2.1 million clones; approximately 93% were seen once. To note about this clone: The same CDR3 can be traced to other DNA sequences in this sample.

This chain links TRBV6-5 with TRBJ2-3; TRBD2 might be the D (5 bases). The sequencing input was naive CD4+ T cells from PBMCs. Subset denoted: CD45RA+ positively selected. The source of this sequence is a young man in good health. Some clones in this sample may be carry-over from other donors' samples. CDR3 nucleotides: TGTGCCAGCAGTTACCCGGGAACAGATACGCAGTATTTT. Encoded protein: CASSYPGTDTQYF.